The next 3 T cell receptor beta chains were all read from a single sample in a study of vaccination and CD4 T cells after COVID-19. CD4+ T cells that had been cultured provided DNA sequenced with the Oncomine TCR Beta short-read assay. TCRdb reanalysed the PCR reads using MiXCR and keeps one entry per CDR3 protein. This sample has about 24,000 distinct CDR3 sequences, with roughly 40% found just once. Their target antigens are unknown. Noted time point: late sampling 161 to 241 days after vaccination in three convalescent patients. Indicated treatment: approximately nine-day PBMC culture with coronavirus spike peptide pools or control peptides (ViraFEST assay). Sequencing was performed on CD4+ T cells from blood, cultured in vitro, taken about 7 months after SARS-CoV-2 vaccination. These TCRs come from a human donor who had recovered from COVID-19.

This clonotype was recorded a few times. V is TRBV6-5 and J is TRBJ1-5; D uncertain. V dropped 4 bases and J dropped 0 bases, with 4 bases sitting between them. CDR3 length equals 13 residues. CDR1 and CDR2 (germline): MNHEY, SVGAGI. CDR3 bases: TGTGCCAGCAGTTCCAATAGCAATCAGCCCCAGCATTTT. This encodes CASSSNSNQPQHF.

This chain links TRBV19 with TRBJ1-1; D call uncertain. The V end lost 4 bases, the J end lost 5 bases, and 14 bases lay between the germline ends. CDR3 length: 14 residues. Germline V gene lookup returns CDR1 LNHDA and CDR2 SQIVND (reference sequence). The CDR3 loop is CASSKPRRATEAFF. As DNA, the CDR3 is TGTGCCAGTAGTAAACCCCGCCGGGCGACTGAAGCTTTCTTT.

This chain uses TRBV7-8 with TRBJ1-5; no clear D gene. CDR1 is SGHVS, CDR2 FQNEAQ, per germline. With 2 bases removed from V and 2 bases from J, the gap between germline ends came to 16 bases. CDR3 size: 17 residues. Here the CDR3 reads CASSLLDPGLGNQPQHF. In DNA form, the CDR3 reads TGTGCCAGCAGCTTACTGGATCCGGGCTTGGGCAATCAGCCCCAGCATTTT.